Listed below are T cell receptor beta chains from one sample, sequenced in a study of blood T cell repertoires in COVID-19. This table comes from immunoSEQ multiplex PCR, and its TCRdb copy is limited to in-frame clones, with some not included. The data hold about 490,000 clones, with approximately 85% observed a single time. The sequenced sample was peripheral blood. Source of these receptors: a human donor in a cohort sampled during active COVID-19. CDR3s include the opening cysteine and the closing phenylalanine or tryptophan. D genes are given only for firm matches. Clone size is stated in some rows and not others, as once, few, many or a class when expanded.

TRBJ1-2	few	NA	TRBV27	TGTGCCAGCAGGCTTTCTGACCGAGGTCATGGCTACACCTTC	CASRLSDRGHGYTF
TRBJ1-2	NA	TRBD1	TRBV9	TGTGCCAGCAGCGCCCGGACAGGGGGCGCGAATGGCTACACCTTC	CASSARTGGANGYTF
TRBJ1-1	NA	NA	TRBV7-3	TGTGCCAGCAGCTTCGCCGAGTGGGGCGAAGCTTTCTTT	CASSFAEWGEAFF
TRBJ1-5	NA	TRBD1	TRBV3-1/TRBV3-2	TGTGCCAGCAGCCGGGGGACAGGGGGGAATCAGCCCCAGCATTTT	CASSRGTGGNQPQHF
TRBJ2-4	NA	NA	TRBV6-5	TGTGCCAGCAGTTACGACAGCTCAAAAAACATTCAGTACTTC	CASSYDSSKNIQYF
TRBJ2-3	NA	TRBD1	TRBV19	TGTGCCAGTAGGAGGGGGGGGACAGGGGGCCCCTACGGCACAGATACGCAGTATTTT	CASRRGGTGGPYGTDTQYF
TRBJ1-1	NA	NA	TRBV9	TGTGCCAGCAGCCCTTCCCTTATAAACACTGAAGCTTTCTTT	CASSPSLINTEAFF
TRBJ1-1	NA	TRBD1	TRBV29-1	TGCAGCGTATGGACAGGGCAGGACACTGAAGCTTTCTTT	CSVWTGQDTEAFF
TRBJ2-3	once	TRBD1	TRBV18	TGTGCCAGCTCACCACCACGGACAGGGGGAATAGATACGCAGTATTTT	CASSPPRTGGIDTQYF
TRBJ2-2	NA	NA	TRBV11-3	TGTGCCAGCAGCTTAAAGGGGGCGAACACCGGGGAGCTGTTTTTT	CASSLKGANTGELFF
TRBJ2-7	once	NA	TRBV19	TGTGCCAGTAGCACGTTCCCAGGGTACGAGCAGTACTTC	CASSTFPGYEQYF
TRBJ1-4	NA	NA	TRBV29-1	TGCAGCGCAATAGAGGGAGACGGGGAAAAACTGTTTTTT	CSAIEGDGEKLFF
TRBJ1-4	NA	NA	TRBV27	TGTGCCAGCAGTCAAGAATCGTCACAGGGCACCCTTAATGAAAAACTGTTTTTT	CASSQESSQGTLNEKLFF
TRBJ1-6	NA	TRBD1	TRBV5-1	TGCGCCAGCAGCTTGGATGGGACAGGGAGTTCACCCCTCCACTTT	CASSLDGTGSSPLHF
TRBJ2-1	once	TRBD1	TRBV18	TGTGCCAGCTCACCACAACAGGGGAGAGGGGACAATGAGCAGTTCTTC	CASSPQQGRGDNEQFF
TRBJ2-3	NA	NA	TRBV13	TGTGCCAGCAGCCTACAGTACTTGATCACAGATACGCAGTATTTT	CASSLQYLITDTQYF
TRBJ1-1	NA	NA	TRBV3-1/TRBV3-2	TGTGCCAGCAGCCAAGCGAGTTCGGGGACTGAAGCTTTCTTT	CASSQASSGTEAFF
TRBJ1-1	NA	NA	TRBV4-3	TGCGCCAGCAGCCAAGATCTCCGGACTGAAGCTTTCTTT	CASSQDLRTEAFF
TRBJ2-1	once	NA	TRBV29-1	TGCAGCGAGGGGAGCCAATACAATGAGCAGTTCTTC	CSEGSQYNEQFF
TRBJ1-5	NA	TRBD1	TRBV7-6	TGTGCCAGCAGCCCGTGGACAGGGGTGAGCAATCAGCCCCAGCATTTT	CASSPWTGVSNQPQHF
TRBJ1-1	NA	NA	TRBV7-9	TGTGCCAGCAGCTTGACAGGAGGACCTGAAGCTTTCTTT	CASSLTGGPEAFF
TRBJ2-5	NA	TRBD2	TRBV5-6	TGTGCCAGCAGCTCGGGCCCAGCGGGAGTGTGGGAGACCCAGTACTTC	CASSSGPAGVWETQYF
TRBJ2-1	NA	TRBD2	TRBV20-1	TGCAGTGCTAGTTCGCGGGAGGCGCCCCGCTACAATGAGCAGTTCTTC	CSASSREAPRYNEQFF
TRBJ2-3	NA	NA	TRBV5-6	TGTGCCAGCAAATGGAACAGGGACGCAGATACGCAGTATTTT	CASKWNRDADTQYF
TRBJ2-1	NA	TRBD1	TRBV4-1	TGCGCCAGCAGCCAAGAGGGACAGGCCTCCTACAATGAGCAGTTCTTC	CASSQEGQASYNEQFF
TRBJ2-1	NA	TRBD2	TRBV2	TGTGCCAGCCTGAGGGGGACTAGCGTCATGTACAATGAGCAGTTCTTC	CASLRGTSVMYNEQFF
TRBJ1-3	few	NA	TRBV13	TGTGCCAGCAGCCTTCGGACGGGGAACTCTGGAAACACCATATATTTT	CASSLRTGNSGNTIYF
TRBJ1-1	NA	NA	TRBV19	TGTGCCAGTGAAAGGCACAGGGCCTCCACTGAAGCTTTCTTT	CASERHRASTEAFF
TRBJ2-3	few	NA	TRBV19	TGTGCCAGTAGTCCCCGGGGGGCGAGCGCAGATACGCAGTATTTT	CASSPRGASADTQYF
TRBJ2-7	NA	TRBD1	TRBV6-5	TGTGCCAGCAGGGGGACAGGGATGGAATACGAGCAGTACTTC	CASRGTGMEYEQYF
TRBJ1-5	NA	NA	TRBV5-1	TGCGCCAGCAGCTTGACGGGGGGACCCAATCAGCCCCAGCATTTT	CASSLTGGPNQPQHF
TRBJ1-4	NA	NA	TRBV20-1	TGCAGTGCTGGCAGAGAAAAACTGTTTTTT	CSAGREKLFF
TRBJ2-1	NA	TRBD2	TRBV5-4	TGTGCCAGCAGCATCCGGACTAGCGGGAGGGCGGTTGAGCAGTTCTTC	CASSIRTSGRAVEQFF
TRBJ2-4	NA	NA	TRBV5-1	TGCGCCAGCAGCTTGGCTGGGGGACTAGCCAAAAACATTCAGTACTTC	CASSLAGGLAKNIQYF
TRBJ2-1	NA	NA	TRBV6-2/TRBV6-3	TGTGCCAGCAGTCTCGAGACTAGGACCTACAATGAGCAGTTCTTC	CASSLETRTYNEQFF
TRBJ2-2	NA	TRBD2	TRBV19	TGTGCCAGTACCCCCGCTTTAGCGGGAGGGCCCACCGGGGAGCTGTTTTTT	CASTPALAGGPTGELFF
TRBJ2-1	NA	NA	TRBV21-1	TGTGCCAGCACCCCCGGGACACTCAATTTCCAAATCTACAATGAGCAGTTCTTC	CASTPGTLNFQIYNEQFF
TRBJ2-5	few	NA	TRBV11-3	TGTGCCAGCAGCTTAGTAGTACGAGAGACCCAGTACTTC	CASSLVVRETQYF
TRBJ1-3	NA	NA	TRBV4-2	TGTGCCAGCAGCCAAGATCGTGGAGGGACTGGAAACACCATATATTTT	CASSQDRGGTGNTIYF
TRBJ1-2	NA	NA	TRBV19	TGTGCCACTAAAACCCGGGACAACTTTTACTATGGCTACACCTTC	CATKTRDNFYYGYTF
TRBJ2-1	NA	TRBD1	TRBV30	TGTGCCTTGGGAGGGGACAGGGCCAATGAGCAGTTCTTC	CALGGDRANEQFF
TRBJ2-1	NA	NA	TRBV30	TGTGCCTGGAGCGGAGAGGCCAGCTCCTACAATGAGCAGTTCTTC	CAWSGEASSYNEQFF
TRBJ1-4	few	NA	TRBV2	TGTGCCAGCAGGGAGGGGGGGCTGAGTAATGAAAAACTGTTTTTT	CASREGGLSNEKLFF
TRBJ2-5	NA	TRBD2	TRBV28	TGTGCCAGCAGTTTACCGGGACTAGGGAAAGAGACCCAGTACTTC	CASSLPGLGKETQYF
TRBJ2-7	NA	NA	TRBV9	TGTGCCAGCAGCCCGGTGGGGGGGCGCGGCGAGCAGTACTTC	CASSPVGGRGEQYF